This T cell receptor beta chain was identified during a study of identical twins. Study conclusions and caveats: The degree of excess twin sharing was weaker in beta out-of-frame sequences. Conclusions came from cross-sectional statistical analysis, not from following the same donors.

Notes on this clonotype: Antigen: not known.

One entry per CDR3 protein, called by TCRdb with MiXCR from the 5' RACE reads. This table has roughly 690,000 distinct CDR3 sequences, 21% appearing once. The CDR3 has 16 residues. V dropped 1 base and J dropped 5; count of bases not matched to a gene: 4. These data were also reused for a study on T cells expressing NK-cell markers.

Specimen: PBMCs. The J gene is TRBJ2-3, the V gene TRBV12-3 or TRBV12-4; 12 bases are shared with TRBD2. The receptor's source is a woman younger than 35 in good health. CDR3 in amino acids: CASSLEASGGGDTQYF. CDR3 coding DNA: TGTGCCAGCAGTTTAGAGGCTAGCGGGGGGGGAGATACGCAGTATTTT.